These 32 T cell receptor beta chains were sequenced from one sample in a study of Ad26.COV2.S vaccination and SARS-CoV-2 variants. Profiled with immunoSEQ multiplex PCR; TCRdb holds only in-frame clones, not every one. Of approximately 300,000 clones listed, around four fifths are singletons. Treatment here: around 19 received Ad26.COV2.S at low or high dose, single or two shots; roughly five received placebo; per-sample allocation not given. All samples were drawn on day 63, counting from the first vaccine or placebo injection. The sequenced sample was peripheral blood, obtained in a trial of Ad26.COV2.S vaccine versus placebo. Every receptor here comes from a person between 18 and 60 years old who received the Ad26.COV2.S COVID-19 vaccine or a placebo.

The V and J genes are TRBV4-1 and TRBJ2-3, with D maybe TRBD2 (6 bases). The CDR3 sequence is 14 residues long. Germline V gene sequence: CDR1 MGHRA, CDR2 YSYEKL. Trimming took off 4 bases at V and 3 bases at J, with 11 bases between the two ends. CDR3 sequence reads: CASSRGLQTDTQYF. The CDR3 DNA sequence: TGCGCCAGCAGCCGGGGACTTCAAACAGATACGCAGTATTTT.

V is TRBV19 and J is TRBJ2-7; TRBD2 might be the D (5 bases). V was pared by 6 bases and J by 3 bases, with 12 bases between. Germline CDR1 is LNHDA and CDR2 is SQIVND (reference sequence). This CDR3 is built from 13 residues. The DNA of the CDR3 is TGTGCCAGTAGCCTCTTTGCGGGCTACGAGCAGTACTTC. The encoded protein is CASSLFAGYEQYF. Combining the CDR3 with reference TRBV19 and TRBJ2-7 gives the whole variable domain DGGITQSPKYLFRKEGQNVTLSCEQNLNHDAMYWYRQDPGQGLRLIYYSQIVNDFQKGDIAEGYSVSREKKESFPLTVTSAQKNPTAFYLCASSLFAGYEQYFGPGTRLTVT.

This CDR3 reads CASRPRIDNEKLFF. In nucleotides, the CDR3 is TGTGCCAGTAGGCCTCGAATTGATAATGAAAAACTGTTTTTT. The rearrangement uses TRBV19 and TRBJ1-4; D gene ambiguous. V dropped 6 bases and J dropped 4 bases, with 12 bases sitting between them. The germline gives CDR1 LNHDA, CDR2 SQIVND (reference sequence). This CDR3 region has 14 residues. Complete variable domain (other parts from reference TRBV19 and TRBJ1-4): DGGITQSPKYLFRKEGQNVTLSCEQNLNHDAMYWYRQDPGQGLRLIYYSQIVNDFQKGDIAEGYSVSREKKESFPLTVTSAQKNPTAFYLCASRPRIDNEKLFFGSGTQLSVL.

V usage is TRBV29-1 and J usage is TRBJ2-7; 7 bases agree with TRBD1. J gave up 2 bases and V 1 base, and 2 bases lay outside the gene matches. The CDR3 is 13 residues long. The germline CDR1 and CDR2 sequences are SQVTM and ANQGSEA. The CDR3 DNA follows: TGCAGCGTTGAAGGGGACAGTACCTACGAGCAGTACTTC. Translation: CSVEGDSTYEQYF.

The chain joins TRBV11-3 to TRBJ2-7; tentative D call: TRBD2 (5 bases). The length of the CDR3 is 14 residues. Trimming took off 5 bases at V and 0 bases at J, with 11 bases between the two ends. CDR1 SGHNT and CDR2 YENEEA come from the germline V gene. CDR3: CASSPGLISYEQYF. For the CDR3, the DNA is TGTGCCAGCAGCCCCGGACTGATCTCCTACGAGCAGTACTTC. The full variable domain, rest sourced from reference TRBV11-3 and TRBJ2-7, is EAGVVQSPRYKIIEKKQPVAFWCNPISGHNTLYWYLQNLGQGPELLIRYENEEAVDDSQLPKDRFSAERLKGVDSTLKIQPAELGDSAVYLCASSPGLISYEQYFGPGTRLTVT.

V is TRBV29-1 and J is TRBJ2-1; perhaps D is TRBD1 or TRBD2 (6 bases each). Trimming pared 4 bases from V and 4 bases from J, leaving 14 bases between. The CDR3 has 14 residues. Per germline, CDR1 SQVTM and CDR2 ANQGSEA. The chain's CDR3 is CSVVRGGGYNEQFF. The CDR3 nucleotides are TGCAGCGTTGTAAGAGGAGGGGGATACAATGAGCAGTTCTTC.

Only a few counts were recorded for this clone. J is TRBJ2-2 and V is TRBV5-5; perhaps TRBD1 as D (6 bases). The CDR3 covers 15 residues. The ends were cut back, 0 bases at V and 5 bases at J, with 11 bases in the middle. Germline V gene lookup returns CDR1 SGHKS and CDR2 YYEKEE (reference sequence). This CDR3 is CASSLDRVWTGELFF. In DNA form, the CDR3 reads TGTGCCAGCAGCTTGGACAGGGTCTGGACCGGGGAGCTGTTTTTT.

The rearrangement joins TRBV10-2 to TRBJ2-5; no definite D call. CDR3 length: 11 residues. Germline assignment: CDR1 WSHSY and CDR2 SAAADI. V gave up 9 bases and J gave up 2 bases, with 7 bases separating them. In nucleotides, the CDR3 is TGCGCCAGTACAAAGCAAGAGACCCAGTACTTC. Protein: CASTKQETQYF.

The rearrangement links TRBV9 to TRBJ2-3, with a weak D call TRBD1 (5 bases). Germline V gene lookup returns CDR1 SGDLS and CDR2 YYNGEE. The CDR3 spans 15 residues. The V and J ends lost 2 bases and 0 bases respectively, with 10 bases between them. CDR3 protein: CASSVIAGSTDTQYF. CDR3 coding DNA: TGTGCCAGCAGCGTGATTGCAGGGAGCACAGATACGCAGTATTTT.

V usage is TRBV7-8 and J usage is TRBJ2-7; tentatively, D is TRBD2 (6 bases). The CDR3 has 16 amino acids. Trimming took off 1 base at V and 0 bases at J, with 13 bases between the two ends. CDR1 SGHVS and CDR2 FQNEAQ come from the germline V gene. The CDR3 loop is CASSLGRVRSSYEQYF. As DNA, the CDR3 is TGTGCCAGCAGCTTAGGGAGGGTTAGGAGCTCCTACGAGCAGTACTTC.

J is TRBJ1-6 and V is TRBV6-5; TRBD1 matches 7 bases. Germline V gives CDR1 MNHEY, CDR2 SVGAGI. This CDR3 spans 15 amino acids. With V trimmed by 2 bases and J by 7 bases, 5 bases remained unmatched. The CDR3 sequence is CASSYATGRNSPLHF. The CDR3 nucleotides are TGTGCCAGCAGTTACGCGACAGGGCGGAATTCACCCCTCCACTTT.

This chain connects TRBV18 to TRBJ2-5; the match to TRBD2 covers 11 bases. The germline gives CDR1 KGHSH, CDR2 LQKENI. V gave up 0 bases and J gave up 5 bases; unmatched junction bases: 5. This CDR3 comprises 16 residues. CDR3 bases: TGTGCCAGCTCACCACCTCTAACTAGCGGGGGCGAGACCCAGTACTTC. Translating gives CASSPPLTSGGETQYF.

J is TRBJ2-2 and V is TRBV27; D is unclear. Trimming removed 4 bases at V and 5 bases at J, with 14 bases between. Germline lookup yields CDR1 MNHEY and CDR2 SMNVEV (reference sequence). This CDR3 has 15 residues. CDR3 region: CASSWSVGLTGELFF. The CDR3 nucleotides read TGTGCCAGCAGTTGGTCAGTAGGGTTAACCGGGGAGCTGTTTTTT.

The rearrangement uses TRBV6-7 and TRBJ2-3; tentative D call: TRBD1 (6 bases). TRBV6-7 is marked as an open reading frame, function uncertain. The V end was cut by 2 bases, the J end by 6 bases, with 15 bases between. This CDR3 region has 15 residues. The CDR3 bases are TGTGCCAGCAGTTACGCAGGGGCGCCGGGTGATACGCAGTATTTT. Translation gives CASSYAGAPGDTQYF.

The CDR3 here is CASSRGSGQVLPSSYEQYF. In DNA, the CDR3 is TGTGCCAGCAGCCGCGGGTCCGGACAGGTATTACCTAGCTCCTACGAGCAGTACTTC. The V call is TRBV7-9, the J call TRBJ2-7; 7 bases are shared with TRBD1. This CDR3 has 19 residues. CDR1 is SEHNR and CDR2 is FQNEAQ in the germline V gene (reference sequence). The J segment lost 0 bases and the V segment lost 5 bases, leaving 19 bases of the junction unmatched. Full variable domain (rest looked up from reference TRBV7-9 and TRBJ2-7): DTGVSQNPRHKITKRGQNVTFRCDPISEHNRLYWYRQTLGQGPEFLTYFQNEAQLEKSRLLSDRFSAERPKGSFSTLEIQRTEQGDSAMYLCASSRGSGQVLPSSYEQYFGPGTRLTVT.

J is TRBJ2-5 and V is TRBV18; D possibly corresponds to TRBD2 (5 bases). Germline V gene lookup returns CDR1 KGHSH and CDR2 LQKENI. This CDR3 has 15 residues. Trimming removed 0 bases from V and 4 bases from J, with 12 bases in between. Written as DNA, the CDR3 is TGTGCCAGCTCACCACCTTTAGAAGGGAGAGAGACCCAGTACTTC. This translates into CASSPPLEGRETQYF.

V usage is TRBV5-1 and J usage is TRBJ1-6; D might be TRBD1 (5 bases). The germline V gene has CDR1 SGHRS and CDR2 YFSETQ. V was pared by 0 bases and J by 7 bases, with 14 bases between. CDR3 size: 16 residues. The CDR3 bases are TGCGCCAGCAGCTTGGCTTTTGCAGGGCGCAATTCACCCCTCCACTTT. This translates into CASSLAFAGRNSPLHF.

V and J are TRBV28 and TRBJ1-1; D possibly corresponds to TRBD1 (5 bases). The CDR3 sequence is 16 residues long. In germline, CDR1 is MDHEN, CDR2 SYDVKM. The V end was cut by 6 bases, the J end by 2 bases, with 19 bases between. CDR3 nucleotides: TGTGCCAGCAGGCCCAAAGGGGCCTACATCAACACTGAAGCTTTCTTT. This sequence encodes CASRPKGAYINTEAFF.

The chain uses TRBV6-5 and TRBJ1-3; 7 positions match TRBD1. This CDR3 is built from 15 residues. Losses at the gene ends were 6 bases for V and 0 bases for J; bases not matched to a gene: 5. Germline assignment: CDR1 MNHEY and CDR2 SVGAGI. In nucleotides, the CDR3 is TGTGCCAGCAGGCCTTCAGGGGGCTCTGGAAACACCATATATTTT. Protein product: CASRPSGGSGNTIYF.

This chain uses TRBV5-5 with TRBJ2-3; maybe TRBD2 (7 bases). The germline V and J ends were trimmed by 2 bases and 2 bases, with 15 bases remaining between them. This CDR3 spans 16 amino acids. Germline values: CDR1 SGHKS, CDR2 YYEKEE (reference sequence). The CDR3 is CASSFWRGHVTDTQYF. CDR3 in DNA: TGTGCCAGCAGCTTCTGGCGGGGGCATGTCACAGATACGCAGTATTTT.

The chain links TRBV9 to TRBJ1-2, with D tentatively TRBD1 (5 bases). Trimming removed 3 bases from V and 4 bases from J, with 25 bases in between. Germline V lookup: CDR1 SGDLS, CDR2 YYNGEE. The CDR3 has 18 amino acids. The CDR3 loop is CASSARDPQKNLPYGYTF. CDR3 bases: TGTGCCAGCAGCGCCCGGGACCCCCAGAAGAATCTCCCCTATGGCTACACCTTC.

The V and J genes are TRBV29-1 and TRBJ2-7, with TRBD1 matching over 11 bases. CDR1 and CDR2 from the germline V gene are SQVTM and ANQGSEA. V lost 4 bases and J lost 4; bases outside the gene matches: 6. This CDR3 comprises 14 residues. As DNA, the CDR3 is TGCAGCGTTGGAAATGGACAGGGGGCTTACGAGCAGTACTTC. Its translation: CSVGNGQGAYEQYF.

The chain is built from TRBV9 and TRBJ2-5; D may match TRBD1 or TRBD2 (6 bases each). Trimming cost V 3 bases and J 5 bases, with 14 bases left between them. CDR3 size: 14 residues. In germline, CDR1 is SGDLS, CDR2 YYNGEE. The CDR3 bases are TGTGCCAGCAGCGCAAGGGGGGCTCGGGAGACCCAGTACTTC. Encoded protein: CASSARGARETQYF.

The chain employs TRBV5-4 and TRBJ1-1; TRBD1 aligns across 10 bases. V lost 5 bases to trimming and J lost 6 bases; unmatched junction nucleotides: 7. The CDR3 is made up of 14 amino acids. CDR1 and CDR2 from the germline V gene are SGHNT and YYREEE (reference sequence). CDR3 DNA sequence: TGTGCCAGCAGGCCCGGGACAGGGGTACCTGAAGCTTTCTTT. Amino acids: CASRPGTGVPEAFF.

This clone has just a few counts. The V gene is TRBV28, the J gene TRBJ1-4, with D possibly being TRBD1 (5 bases). This CDR3 has 14 residues. Germline CDR1 MDHEN, CDR2 SYDVKM. V dropped 6 bases and J dropped 6 bases, with 14 bases sitting between them. The CDR3 DNA reads as TGTGCCAGCAGCCCCGCCGGGACCGATGAAAAACTGTTTTTT. Amino acid sequence: CASSPAGTDEKLFF.

V gene TRBV28 combines with J gene TRBJ2-7; D ambiguous. Trimming shortened V by 2 bases and J by 2 bases, and 7 bases separated the two germline ends. CDR1 and CDR2 (germline): MDHEN, SYDVKM. This CDR3 contains 13 residues. The CDR3 sequence: CASSLPLTYEQYF. CDR3 sequence (DNA): TGTGCCAGCAGTTTACCACTCACCTACGAGCAGTACTTC.

The chain has TRBV3-1 (or the pseudogene TRBV3-2) and TRBJ2-3; D is uncertain. The CDR3 covers 13 residues. V was pared by 5 bases and J by 5 bases, with 11 bases between. The germline V gene encodes CDR1 LGHDT and CDR2 YNNKEL (reference sequence). The CDR3 loop is CASSVRTGDTQYF. The CDR3 nucleotides are TGTGCCAGCAGCGTAAGGACCGGAGATACGCAGTATTTT.

The chain carries TRBV3-1 (or the pseudogene TRBV3-2) and TRBJ2-2; D ambiguous. The CDR3 length is 13 residues. V was cut by 6 bases and J by 0 bases, with 5 bases left in between. Germline V gene sequence: CDR1 LGHDT, CDR2 YNNKEL (reference sequence). CDR3 DNA: TGTGCCAGCAGGGTCGCGAACACCGGGGAGCTGTTTTTT. It codes for CASRVANTGELFF.

In this sample, this clone turned up a few times. V and J are TRBV2 and TRBJ2-1; maybe TRBD2 (6 bases). V was pared by 5 bases and J by 0 bases, with 11 bases between. This CDR3 has 15 amino acids. Germline V lookup: CDR1 SNHLY, CDR2 FYNNEI. The CDR3, as DNA: TGTGCCAGCAGTACGGGACTGGTCTCCTACAATGAGCAGTTCTTC. As protein: CASSTGLVSYNEQFF.

This clone was counted a single time. V gene TRBV7-6 combines with J gene TRBJ2-3, with 8 bases that match TRBD2. After removal of 0 bases from V and 3 bases from J, the junction contained 5 bases not matched to a gene. In germline, CDR1 is SGHVS, CDR2 FNYEAQ. The CDR3 runs to 16 residues. CDR3 nucleotide sequence: TGTGCCAGCAGCTTAGCCGGGGGGGCGTCAACAGATACGCAGTATTTT. Translation: CASSLAGGASTDTQYF.

The rearrangement joins TRBV12-5 to TRBJ2-7; no firm D call. The V end lost 3 bases, the J end lost 8 bases, and 17 bases lay between the germline ends. The CDR3 is 14 residues long. Per germline, CDR1 LGHNT and CDR2 FRNRAP. CDR3 sequence: CASGFKGIPTKQYF. As DNA, the CDR3 is TGTGCTAGTGGTTTTAAGGGAATCCCTACGAAGCAGTACTTC. Full variable domain (remainder filled in from reference TRBV12-5 and TRBJ2-7): DARVTQTPRHKVTEMGQEVTMRCQPILGHNTVFWYRQTMMQGLELLAYFRNRAPLDDSGMPKDRFSAEMPDATLATLKIQPSEPRDSAVYFCASGFKGIPTKQYFGPGTRLTVT.

This chain connects TRBV6-5 to TRBJ1-2, with D uncertain. This CDR3 is 14 amino acids long. Trimming stripped 8 bases from V and 0 bases from J, with 13 bases between. Germline values: CDR1 MNHEY, CDR2 SVGAGI. The CDR3: CASQKPIANYGYTF. In DNA form, the CDR3 reads TGTGCCAGCCAAAAGCCTATCGCTAACTATGGCTACACCTTC.